Shown below are 26 T cell receptor beta chains from a single sample sequenced in a study of CD8 T cells in Susac syndrome. The authors reverse transcribed roughly 0.5 to 1 ug RNA with random hexamers. MiXCR was run by TCRdb on the immunoSEQ multiplex PCR reads, yielding one entry per CDR3 protein. The sample gives 70,000 to 100,000 distinct CDR3 sequences, roughly 96% of which show up once; roughly 0.68% is in the top ten. The sequenced material came from CD8+ T cells from PBMCs. Receptors originate from a human donor with Susac syndrome.

The rearrangement joins TRBV20-1 to TRBJ2-5, with 7 bases fitting TRBD1. This CDR3 has 14 amino acids. The junction had 6 bases not matched to a gene; V was cut back by 4 bases and J by 1 base. The germline V gene has CDR1 DFQATT and CDR2 SNEGSKA (reference sequence). CDR3 nucleotide sequence: TGCAGTGCTAACAGGGGTTCGAGCCAAGAGACCCAGTACTTC. The encoded protein is CSANRGSSQETQYF.

This chain uses TRBV20-1 with TRBJ1-4; 7 nucleotides match TRBD1. The CDR3 is 14 residues long. J was trimmed by 2 bases and V by 6 bases; bases with no gene match: 6. The germline V gene has CDR1 DFQATT and CDR2 SNEGSKA (reference sequence). This CDR3 reads CSALDRITNEKLFF. CDR3 bases: TGCAGTGCCCTGGACAGGATCACTAATGAAAAACTGTTTTTT.

This sequence joins TRBV18 and TRBJ2-7; D assignment may be TRBD1 or TRBD2 (6 bases each). Trimming took off 2 bases at V and 3 bases at J, with 11 bases between the two ends. The CDR3 totals 14 residues. Germline V gene lookup returns CDR1 KGHSH and CDR2 LQKENI. DNA for the CDR3: TGTGCCAGCTCACCAGAGGGGGGACTCTACGAGCAGTACTTC. This translates into CASSPEGGLYEQYF.

The CDR3 reads CAWSKGDGYTF. The CDR3 coding sequence is TGTGCCTGGAGTAAGGGCGATGGCTACACCTTC. The chain carries TRBV30 and TRBJ1-2; D is uncertain. CDR1 is GTSNPN, CDR2 SVGIG, per germline (reference sequence). V was shortened by 2 bases and J by 6 bases, with 7 bases between the two germline ends. This CDR3 has 11 residues.

This chain joins TRBV7-3 and TRBJ2-1; the D gene is possibly TRBD2 (5 bases). Trimming cost V 3 bases and J 10 bases, with 13 bases left between them. The V gene's germline CDR1 is SGHTA and CDR2 FQGTGA. The CDR3 spans 13 residues. The DNA for the CDR3 is TGTGCCAGCAGCTTCATACTAGTCAGGGAGCAGTTCTTC. It is translated as CASSFILVREQFF.

The chain couples TRBV13 to TRBJ1-5; D possibly corresponds to TRBD1 (5 bases). The length of the CDR3 is 14 residues. Germline V gene sequence: CDR1 PRHDT, CDR2 FYEKMQ (reference sequence). V lost 3 bases, J lost 5 bases, and 11 bases lay in between. The CDR3 protein is CASSLRGRDQPQHF. CDR3 in DNA: TGTGCCAGCAGCTTGCGGGGCAGGGATCAGCCCCAGCATTTT.

This rearrangement joins TRBV12-3 or TRBV12-4 to TRBJ1-1; 7 positions match TRBD1. Trimming at V came to 3 bases and at J to 2 bases, leaving 6 bases not matched to a gene. CDR3 size: 15 residues. The CDR3 protein is CASSFRTGVNTEAFF. In nucleotides, the CDR3 is TGTGCCAGCAGTTTCCGGACAGGTGTAAACACTGAAGCTTTCTTT.

This chain joins TRBV20-1 and TRBJ2-1; TRBD2 matches at 12 bases. Germline assignment: CDR1 DFQATT and CDR2 SNEGSKA (reference sequence). The CDR3 covers 18 residues. J lost 4 bases, V lost 5 bases, and 15 bases had no gene match. The CDR3: CSARGLAGSGDWYNEQFF. The CDR3 DNA reads as TGCAGTGCTCGAGGACTAGCGGGGTCAGGGGACTGGTACAATGAGCAGTTCTTC.

This clonotype appeared a single time. The V gene is TRBV28, the J gene TRBJ2-7; TRBD1 matches 7 bases. This CDR3 spans 16 amino acids. The V segment lost 3 bases and the J segment 0 bases; nucleotides outside the gene matches: 8. The germline gives CDR1 MDHEN, CDR2 SYDVKM. CDR3 bases: TGTGCCAGCAGTTTCCCAATGACAGGGACCTCCTACGAGCAGTACTTC. This sequence encodes CASSFPMTGTSYEQYF.

This chain joins TRBV20-1 and TRBJ1-2; weak D call: TRBD1 (6 bases). Germline V CDR1 and CDR2: DFQATT, SNEGSKA (reference sequence). Trimming removed 2 bases at V and 8 bases at J, with 9 bases between. The CDR3 extends over 11 amino acids. The CDR3: CSARQGHGYTF. The CDR3 DNA reads TGCAGTGCTAGACAGGGGCACGGCTACACCTTC.

The chain employs TRBV30 and TRBJ2-7, with a possible D match to TRBD2 (5 bases). The CDR3 runs 15 residues. Trimming pared 4 bases from V and 2 bases from J, leaving 18 bases between. Germline V gene sequence: CDR1 GTSNPN, CDR2 SVGIG (reference sequence). The CDR3 protein is CAWMGGPGSAYEQYF. The DNA of the CDR3 is TGTGCCTGGATGGGTGGGCCGGGATCCGCCTACGAGCAGTACTTC.

This chain's CDR3 is CASSPGDGTTYEQYF. CDR3 coding DNA: TGTGCCAGCAGCCCGGGGGACGGGACTACCTACGAGCAGTACTTC. The chain has TRBV9 and TRBJ2-7, with TRBD2 identical over 7 bases. Germline V gene sequence: CDR1 SGDLS, CDR2 YYNGEE. V trimming: 4 bases; J trimming: 2 bases; junction bases outside the gene matches: 9. The CDR3 covers 15 residues.

The chain uses TRBV25-1 and TRBJ2-5; 9 bases are shared with TRBD1. V gave up 3 bases and J gave up 5 bases; unmatched junction bases: 10. This CDR3 contains 16 residues. CDR1 and CDR2 from the germline V gene are MGHDK and SYGVNS. The CDR3 here is CASSEGEWTGEETQYF. In nucleotides, the CDR3 is TGTGCCAGCAGTGAGGGGGAGTGGACAGGGGAGGAGACCCAGTACTTC.

V and J are TRBV10-3 and TRBJ2-1, with D possibly called TRBD1 or TRBD2 (5 bases each). V was cut by 4 bases and J by 7 bases, with 23 bases left in between. Germline values: CDR1 ENHRY, CDR2 SYGVKD. The CDR3 totals 17 residues. The CDR3 reads CAISATAPGLDINEQFF. CDR3 bases: TGTGCCATCAGTGCAACCGCTCCGGGGCTAGATATTAATGAGCAGTTCTTC.

V and J are TRBV6-2 or TRBV6-3 and TRBJ2-7, with 7 positions matching TRBD1. Germline-derived CDR1 and CDR2 are MNHEY and SVGEGT. V was pared by 6 bases and J by 6 bases, with 8 bases of the junction left unmatched. CDR3 length: 13 residues. In DNA, the CDR3 is TGTGCCAGCAGCCTAGGACAGGCCTTCGAGCAGTACTTC. Translated: CASSLGQAFEQYF.

The rearrangement links TRBV27 to TRBJ1-1; 10 nucleotides agree with TRBD1. Trimming took 10 bases from V and 4 from J; bases not matched to a gene: 6. Germline assignment: CDR1 MNHEY and CDR2 SMNVEV (reference sequence). The CDR3 is 13 amino acids. The CDR3 DNA sequence: TGTGCCACTCGACAGGGGGCGATCACTGAAGCTTTCTTT. This encodes CATRQGAITEAFF.

This clonotype appeared a few times. The chain has TRBV5-6 and TRBJ1-5; D is undetermined. The CDR3 runs 12 residues. Germline assignment: CDR1 SGHDT and CDR2 YYEEEE. V was pared by 0 bases and J by 7 bases, with 5 bases between. CDR3 loop: CASSLDGQPQHF. DNA for the CDR3: TGTGCCAGCAGCTTGGATGGGCAGCCCCAGCATTTT.

V usage is TRBV5-6 and J usage is TRBJ2-2, with D possibly TRBD2 on 6 matching bases. CDR3 length: 13 amino acids. V lost 0 bases, J lost 7 bases, and 7 bases lay in between. Germline CDR1 is SGHDT and CDR2 is YYEEEE. CDR3 residues: CASSLAAGGELFF. The CDR3 bases are TGTGCCAGCAGCTTGGCAGCGGGCGGGGAGCTGTTTTTT.

This chain's CDR3 is CASTLFYGAGGNYGYTF. The CDR3 nucleotides are TGTGCCAGCACCCTTTTTTACGGGGCAGGGGGGAACTATGGCTACACCTTC. The chain uses TRBV28 and TRBJ1-2, with 7 bases that match TRBD1. The CDR3 loop spans 17 amino acids. J lost 2 bases, V lost 7 bases, and 16 bases had no gene match. Germline CDR1 reads MDHEN; CDR2 reads SYDVKM.

The chain joins TRBV20-1 to TRBJ1-2, with D unresolved. The V end was cut by 3 bases, the J end by 2 bases, with 7 bases between. The CDR3 spans 12 residues. Germline V lookup: CDR1 DFQATT, CDR2 SNEGSKA (reference sequence). The CDR3 nucleotides read TGCAGTGCTAGTACCGAGAACTATGGCTACACCTTC. This codes for CSASTENYGYTF.

The rearrangement joins TRBV5-1 to TRBJ2-2, with 10 positions matching TRBD1. The V gene end was trimmed by 3 bases and the J gene end by 4 bases; junction bases not matched to a gene: 6. CDR1 is SGHRS, CDR2 YFSETQ, per germline. The CDR3 is made up of 16 amino acids. CDR3 protein: CASSSTGGEFTGELFF. The CDR3 nucleotides are TGCGCCAGCAGCTCGACAGGGGGCGAATTCACCGGGGAGCTGTTTTTT.

The J gene is TRBJ2-2, the V gene TRBV30; D is ambiguous. Germline V gene data show CDR1 as GTSNPN and CDR2 as SVGIG (reference sequence). V lost 3 bases and J 5 bases, leaving 10 bases between the germline ends. There are 13 residues in the CDR3. The CDR3 sequence is CAWRAYQTGELFF. CDR3 DNA: TGTGCCTGGAGGGCCTACCAGACCGGGGAGCTGTTTTTT.

The chain has TRBV5-1 and TRBJ1-1, with no clear D. This CDR3 comprises 14 residues. CDR1 and CDR2 from the germline V gene are SGHRS and YFSETQ. V was pared by 0 bases and J by 4 bases, with 10 bases between. CDR3 loop: CASSLALGGTEAFF. DNA for the CDR3: TGCGCCAGCAGCTTGGCACTAGGAGGCACTGAAGCTTTCTTT.

The rearrangement uses TRBV12-3 or TRBV12-4 and TRBJ2-1; a possible D gene is TRBD1 (6 bases). The V and J ends lost 5 bases and 5 bases respectively, with 10 bases between them. This CDR3 comprises 13 residues. The CDR3 region is CASSTGYHNEQFF. The CDR3 DNA is TGTGCCAGCAGTACAGGGTACCACAATGAGCAGTTCTTC.

This clonotype was counted a single time. The chain couples TRBV7-2 to TRBJ1-4; TRBD1 is a possible D gene (5 bases). Trimming removed 5 bases at V and 4 bases at J, with 14 bases between. CDR3 length: 15 amino acids. Germline V gives CDR1 SGHTA, CDR2 FQGNSA. CDR3 bases: TGTGCCAGCAGCCCCCCGGGGGGAGGTAATGAAAAACTGTTTTTT. Its translation: CASSPPGGGNEKLFF.

The V and J genes are TRBV20-1 and TRBJ1-1; 8 nucleotides match TRBD1. J gave up 3 bases and V 7 bases, and 4 bases lay outside the gene matches. From germline, CDR1 is DFQATT and CDR2 SNEGSKA (reference sequence). This CDR3 comprises 12 residues. The CDR3 sequence is CSVQGADTEAFF. The DNA of the CDR3 is TGCAGTGTTCAGGGGGCAGACACTGAAGCTTTCTTT.